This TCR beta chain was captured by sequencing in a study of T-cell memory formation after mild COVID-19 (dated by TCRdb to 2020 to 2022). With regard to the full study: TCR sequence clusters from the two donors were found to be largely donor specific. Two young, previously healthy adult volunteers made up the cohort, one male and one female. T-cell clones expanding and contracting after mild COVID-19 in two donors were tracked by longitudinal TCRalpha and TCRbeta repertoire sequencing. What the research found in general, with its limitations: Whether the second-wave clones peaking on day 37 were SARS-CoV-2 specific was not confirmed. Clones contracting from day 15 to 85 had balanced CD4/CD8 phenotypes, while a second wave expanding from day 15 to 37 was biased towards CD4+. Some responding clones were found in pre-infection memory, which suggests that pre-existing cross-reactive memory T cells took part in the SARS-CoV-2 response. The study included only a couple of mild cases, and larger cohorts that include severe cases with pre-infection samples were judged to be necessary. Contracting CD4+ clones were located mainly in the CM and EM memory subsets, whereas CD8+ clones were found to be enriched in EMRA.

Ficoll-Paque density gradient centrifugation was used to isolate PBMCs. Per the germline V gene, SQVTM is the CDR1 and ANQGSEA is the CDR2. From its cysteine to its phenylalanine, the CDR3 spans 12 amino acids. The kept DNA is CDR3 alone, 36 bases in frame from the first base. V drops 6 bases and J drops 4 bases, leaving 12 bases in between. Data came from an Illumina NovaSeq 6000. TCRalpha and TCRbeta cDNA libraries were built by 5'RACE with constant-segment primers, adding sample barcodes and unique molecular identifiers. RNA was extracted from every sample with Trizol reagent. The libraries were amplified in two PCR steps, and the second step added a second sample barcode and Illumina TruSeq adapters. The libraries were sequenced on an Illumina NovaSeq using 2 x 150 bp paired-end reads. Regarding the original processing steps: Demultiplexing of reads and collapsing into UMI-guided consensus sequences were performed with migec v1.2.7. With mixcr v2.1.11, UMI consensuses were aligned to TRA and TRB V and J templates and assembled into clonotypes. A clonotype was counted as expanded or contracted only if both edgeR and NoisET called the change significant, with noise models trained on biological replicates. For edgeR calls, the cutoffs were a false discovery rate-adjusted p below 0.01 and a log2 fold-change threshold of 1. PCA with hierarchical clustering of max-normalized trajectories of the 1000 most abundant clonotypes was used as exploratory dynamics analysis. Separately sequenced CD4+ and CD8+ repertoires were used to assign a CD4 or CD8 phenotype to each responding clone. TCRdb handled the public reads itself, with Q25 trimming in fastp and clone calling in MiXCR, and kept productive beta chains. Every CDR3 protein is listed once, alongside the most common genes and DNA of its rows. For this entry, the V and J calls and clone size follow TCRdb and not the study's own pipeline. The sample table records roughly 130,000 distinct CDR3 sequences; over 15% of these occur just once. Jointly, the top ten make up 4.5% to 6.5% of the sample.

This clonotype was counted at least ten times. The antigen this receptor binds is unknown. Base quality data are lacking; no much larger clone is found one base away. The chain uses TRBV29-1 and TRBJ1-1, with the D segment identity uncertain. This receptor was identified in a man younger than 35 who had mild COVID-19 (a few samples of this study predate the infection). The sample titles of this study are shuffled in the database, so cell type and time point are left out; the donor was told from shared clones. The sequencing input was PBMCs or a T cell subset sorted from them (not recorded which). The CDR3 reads CSVLTVPTEAFF. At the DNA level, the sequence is TGCAGCGTGCTCACAGTTCCCACTGAAGCTTTCTTT.